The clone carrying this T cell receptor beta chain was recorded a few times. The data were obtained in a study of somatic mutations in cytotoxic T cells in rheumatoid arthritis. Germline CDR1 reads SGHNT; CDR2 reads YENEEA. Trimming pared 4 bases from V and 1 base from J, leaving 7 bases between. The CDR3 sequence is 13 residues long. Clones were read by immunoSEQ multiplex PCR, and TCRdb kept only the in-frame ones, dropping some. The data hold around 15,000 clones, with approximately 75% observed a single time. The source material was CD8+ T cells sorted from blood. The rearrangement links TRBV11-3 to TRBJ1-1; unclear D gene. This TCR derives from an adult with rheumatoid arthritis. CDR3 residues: CASSSLRNTEAFF. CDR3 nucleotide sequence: TGTGCCAGCAGCTCACTTCGGAACACTGAAGCTTTCTTT.